This T cell receptor (beta chain) was observed in a study of beta chain features in type 1 diabetes. Study-wide context: Cell yields, age and gender were similar between patients and healthy donors. Findings and limits, study-wide: The VDJ junctions of type 1 diabetes patients carried fewer insertions and more deletions. Type 1 diabetes patients had TCRB CDR3s that were shorter (moderately but significantly so) in all four CD4+ subsets.

One heparinised blood draw averaging approximately 120 mL was given by each donor. This clone was recorded a few times. Its target is unknown. The study reverse transcribed the entire isolated RNA, so it sequenced expressed TCRB transcripts. Repertoires were generated with immunoSEQ multiplex PCR, while TCRdb's copy carries only in-frame clones and drops some. The sample contains 600,000 to 700,000 clones, roughly 12% of which appear only once. This CDR3 is 13 amino acids long. Trimming took off 5 bases at V and 1 base at J, with 9 bases between the two ends. Germline values: CDR1 SEHNR, CDR2 FQNEAQ (reference sequence).

This TCR was sampled from a man younger than 45 with type 1 diabetes. The sequenced material came from naive CD4+ T cells from blood. The genes are TRBV7-9 and TRBJ2-7, with D tentatively TRBD2 (5 bases). The CDR3 loop is CASSPGISYEQYF. The CDR3 DNA reads TGTGCCAGCAGCCCCGGGATTTCCTACGAGCAGTACTTC. The full variable domain, its missing parts supplied by reference TRBV7-9 and TRBJ2-7, is DTGVSQNPRHKITKRGQNVTFRCDPISEHNRLYWYRQTLGQGPEFLTYFQNEAQLEKSRLLSDRFSAERPKGSFSTLEIQRTEQGDSAMYLCASSPGISYEQYFGPGTRLTVT.